There are many counts of the clone carrying this T cell receptor (beta chain). Its antigen remains unknown. This sample was included in a study of blood T cells in healthy people across ages. Each of the donors had around 9 milliliters of peripheral blood drawn into EDTA-treated Vacutainer tubes. Notes on the study in general: Whereas aged donors had fewer naive CD4+ cells, long-lived donors had more of them and higher diversity.

V was shortened by 1 base and J by 1 base, with 9 bases between the two germline ends. Germline values: CDR1 SGHRS, CDR2 YFSETQ. The CDR3 covers 14 residues. Using a J-beta primer mix together with a sample-barcoded 5' primer, a second PCR was run for roughly 7 to 11 cycles. The yield of each sample was at least 2.5 million CDR3-containing paired-end reads. TCRdb recomputed calls from the 5' RACE reads with MiXCR, one row per CDR3 protein. The sample lists approximately 670,000 distinct CDR3 sequences, around 38% seen once, with about 30% in the top ten. The TCR was taken from a man older than 75 in good health. The chain links TRBV5-1 to TRBJ2-7; D unclear. The sample was blood. CDR3 sequence reads: CASSLSLSSYEQYF. CDR3 nucleotide sequence: TGCGCCAGCAGCTTGTCGCTTTCTTCCTACGAGCAGTACTTC.